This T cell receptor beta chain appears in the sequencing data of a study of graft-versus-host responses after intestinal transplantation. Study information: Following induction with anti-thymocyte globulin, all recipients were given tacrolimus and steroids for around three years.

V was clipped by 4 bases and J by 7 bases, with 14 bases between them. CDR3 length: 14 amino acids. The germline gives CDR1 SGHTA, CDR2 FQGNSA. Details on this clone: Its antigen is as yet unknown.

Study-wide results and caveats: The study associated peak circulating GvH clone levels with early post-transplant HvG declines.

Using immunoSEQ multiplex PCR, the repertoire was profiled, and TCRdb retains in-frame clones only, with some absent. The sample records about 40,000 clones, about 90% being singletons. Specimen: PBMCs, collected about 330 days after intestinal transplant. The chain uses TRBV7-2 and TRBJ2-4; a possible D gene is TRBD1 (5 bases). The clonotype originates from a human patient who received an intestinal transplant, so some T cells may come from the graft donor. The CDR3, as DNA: TGTGCCAGCAGCTCGAGCCAGGGTATGAACATTCAGTACTTC. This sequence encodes CASSSSQGMNIQYF.